Listed here are 14 T cell receptor beta chains from one sample, sequenced in a study of blood T cells in healthy people across ages. A second about 7 to 11 cycle PCR used barcoded and J-beta primers. TCRdb used MiXCR to reprocess the 5' RACE reads, holding one entry per CDR3 protein. The table shows some 320,000 distinct CDR3 sequences, with 25% to 30% occurring only once. Sample: blood. The receptors here all came from a woman in her 70s in good health.

The chain has TRBV20-1 and TRBJ2-1; the match to TRBD2 covers 7 bases. The closer fit of TRBJ2-5 to the DNA end suggests the J call may be wrong. CDR3 length: 14 residues. CDR1 and CDR2 from the germline V gene are DFQATT and SNEGSKA (reference sequence). Written as DNA, the CDR3 is TGCAGTGCTAGAGCGAGTGGGAGGGGAGCGACCCAGTACTTC. It yields the protein CSARASGRGATQYF.

In nucleotides, the CDR3 is TGTGCCAGCAGTTTCGGGACAGGGCTAAGCGGGGCCAACGTCCTGACTTTC. Protein sequence: CASSFGTGLSGANVLTF. The chain uses TRBV12-3 or TRBV12-4 and TRBJ2-6; 9 positions match TRBD1. The V and J ends lost 3 bases and 4 bases, in that order; junction bases with no gene match: 7. The CDR3 has 17 residues.

This clonotype has more than one count but fewer than ten. The chain is built from TRBV12-3 or TRBV12-4 and TRBJ2-1; TRBD2 matches at 10 bases. V lost 5 bases, J lost 2 bases, and 9 bases stayed unmatched. The CDR3 loop spans 17 amino acids. This CDR3 reads CASSPPKREGPYNEQFF. As DNA, the CDR3 is TGTGCCAGCAGTCCACCCAAGCGGGAGGGCCCCTACAATGAGCAGTTCTTC.

This clonotype turned up a few times. A read error may account for a junction end that differs from germline. The CDR3 nucleotides are TGTGCCAGCAGTTCCTTTCAGGGTGAGCAGCTCTTC. Translation gives CASSSFQGEQLF. V gene TRBV28 combines with J gene TRBJ2-1; a weak D match, TRBD1 (5 bases). The length of the CDR3 is 12 residues. In germline, CDR1 is MDHEN, CDR2 SYDVKM.

This chain connects TRBV29-1 to TRBJ2-2; D is perhaps TRBD1 or TRBD2 (5 bases each). The V end lost 2 bases, the J end lost 5 bases, and 12 bases lay between the germline ends. CDR3 length: 14 residues. CDR1 SQVTM and CDR2 ANQGSEA come from the germline V gene. In nucleotides, the CDR3 is TGCAGCGTTGAATCGGGGCCGGGGACCGGGGAGCTGTTTTTT. Amino acids: CSVESGPGTGELFF.

The chain is built from TRBV28 and TRBJ1-2, with D hard to call. V was cut by 3 bases and J by 0 bases, with 5 bases left in between. Germline values: CDR1 MDHEN, CDR2 SYDVKM. The CDR3 runs to 13 residues. The CDR3 sequence is CASSLETNYGYTF. The CDR3 nucleotides are TGTGCCAGCAGTTTGGAGACTAACTATGGCTACACCTTC.

The V gene is TRBV27, the J gene TRBJ2-5; 9 nucleotides align to TRBD2. This CDR3 is built from 15 residues. Germline values: CDR1 MNHEY, CDR2 SMNVEV (reference sequence). Germline trimming cut 5 bases from V and 0 bases from J; bases unmatched to any gene: 4. The CDR3, as DNA: TGTGCCAGCAGTCCGACTAGCGGAAACCAAGAGACCCAGTACTTC. It translates to CASSPTSGNQETQYF.

The chain couples TRBV7-9 to TRBJ1-2; the D is unclear. Germline CDR1 is SEHNR and CDR2 is FQNEAQ (reference sequence). The CDR3 length is 15 residues. Trimming cost V 6 bases and J 5 bases, with 19 bases left between them. For the CDR3, the DNA is TGTGCCAGCAGATCGCCCGCTCACAATAAATATGGCTACACCTTC. Translation gives CASRSPAHNKYGYTF. Based on the CDR3 plus reference TRBV7-9 and TRBJ1-2, the full variable domain is DTGVSQNPRHKITKRGQNVTFRCDPISEHNRLYWYRQTLGQGPEFLTYFQNEAQLEKSRLLSDRFSAERPKGSFSTLEIQRTEQGDSAMYLCASRSPAHNKYGYTFGSGTRLTVV.

As regards this clonotype: In this CDR3 the conserved last residue, phenylalanine or tryptophan, is missing, so a read error is likely. DNA of the CDR3: TGTGCCAGCAGTTTTGGGCCAAGGGGCTACACCTCC. Amino acids: CASSFGPRGYTS. The chain uses TRBV28 and TRBJ1-2; no clear D gene. Between the trimmed V and J ends, which lost 3 bases and 8 bases, there was a span of 10 bases. The CDR3 extends over 12 amino acids. Germline lookup yields CDR1 MDHEN and CDR2 SYDVKM.

This clonotype was recorded many times. The rearrangement links TRBV7-8 to TRBJ2-2; no definite D call. CDR3 size: 13 residues. Germline V gene sequence: CDR1 SGHVS, CDR2 FQNEAQ. V lost 2 bases and J 0 bases, leaving 1 base between the germline ends. CDR3 coding DNA: TGTGCCAGCAGCTTAACGAACACCGGGGAGCTGTTTTTT. As protein: CASSLTNTGELFF.

This clonotype showed up many times. The rearrangement links TRBV20-1 to TRBJ2-5; D unclear. The V end lost 2 bases, the J end lost 5 bases, and 3 bases lay between the germline ends. The CDR3 has 10 amino acids. Looked up from germline, CDR1 is DFQATT and CDR2 is SNEGSKA (reference sequence). As DNA, the CDR3 is TGCAGTGCTAGACGGGAGACCCAGTACTTC. It encodes CSARRETQYF.

In this sample, this clonotype turned up a few times. V gene TRBV20-1 combines with J gene TRBJ1-4, with 7 positions matching TRBD1. Trimming removed 4 bases from V and 8 bases from J; junction bases left unmatched: 7. Germline V gene data show CDR1 as DFQATT and CDR2 as SNEGSKA (reference sequence). The length of the CDR3 is 13 residues. CDR3 in amino acids: CSATRQGSEKLFF. The DNA for the CDR3 is TGCAGTGCTACAAGACAGGGTTCGGAAAAACTGTTTTTT.

This chain uses TRBV5-1 with TRBJ2-1, with D possibly TRBD1 on 6 matching bases. Germline V CDR1 and CDR2: SGHRS, YFSETQ. CDR3 size: 13 residues. Trimming shortened V by 3 bases and J by 12 bases, and 16 bases separated the two germline ends. CDR3 nucleotides: TGCGCCAGCAGCTCCGGGACACAGAAGGGGCAGTTCTTC. It encodes CASSSGTQKGQFF.

This clonotype was counted once. A much larger clone lies one base from this, so it may be a read error. The genes are TRBV28 and TRBJ2-4, with D possibly being TRBD1 (5 bases). This CDR3 has 15 amino acids. Germline V CDR1 and CDR2: MDHEN, SYDVKM. The CDR3 loop is CASSLKDRIKDIQYF. CDR3 DNA sequence: TGTGCCAGCAGTTTAAAAGACAGAATCAAAGACATTCAGTACTTC.